The T cell receptor (beta chain) described here comes from a study of shared clonotypes between healthy human individuals. This clone was counted a few times. No antigen is known for it. Unsorted samples used about 90 million PBMCs for genomic DNA. Study-level points and caveats: The authors sampled blood alone, and tissue repertoires likely differ. The small donor group covered limited genetic and exposure diversity.

This was a deep-level run. The repertoire was sequenced with immunoSEQ multiplex PCR; TCRdb's copy has only in-frame clones and lacks some. The sample has fewer than 550,000 clones; almost 80% are singletons. Sequencing was performed on PBMCs. The TCR sequence derives from a middle-aged woman in good health. Some clones in this sample may be carry-over from other donors' samples.

CDR3 residues: CATSRGFDSPLHF. As DNA, the CDR3 is TGTGCCACCAGCAGAGGGTTCGATTCACCCCTCCACTTT. This chain uses TRBV15 with TRBJ1-6; no clear D. CDR1 and CDR2 (germline): LNHNV, YYDKDF (reference sequence). The CDR3 totals 13 residues. Trimming pared 1 base from V and 8 bases from J, leaving 6 bases between.